These 16 T cell receptor beta chains came from one sample sequenced in a study of early T cells in non-severe SARS-CoV-2 infection. One entry per CDR3 protein, called by TCRdb with MiXCR from the 5' RACE reads. The table shows some 57,000 distinct CDR3 sequences, with around 8.5% occurring only once. The specimen was whole blood. These receptors all come from an adult who was a healthcare worker with PCR-confirmed SARS-CoV-2 infection or an uninfected control (not recorded which).

The chain has TRBV20-1 and TRBJ1-6; 9 bases agree with TRBD1. The CDR3 is 14 residues long. With V trimmed by 6 bases and J by 7 bases, 7 bases remained unmatched. CDR1 is DFQATT and CDR2 is SNEGSKA in the germline V gene (reference sequence). The DNA of the CDR3 is TGCAGTGCCTGGACAGGGGCAACCAATTCACCCCTCCACTTT. It translates to CSAWTGATNSPLHF.

This clonotype was found a few times. The V call is TRBV7-9, the J call TRBJ1-5; a weak D match, TRBD1 (5 bases). The germline CDR1 and CDR2 sequences are SEHNR and FQNEAQ (reference sequence). This CDR3 contains 14 residues. V was shortened by 1 base and J by 5 bases, with 9 bases between the two germline ends. The CDR3 region is CASSLGAQDQPQHF. As DNA, the CDR3 is TGTGCCAGCAGCTTAGGGGCACAGGATCAGCCCCAGCATTTT.

This clonotype was counted only a few times. The chain is built from TRBV11-2 and TRBJ2-3, with D possibly TRBD1 on 5 matching bases. Germline CDR1 and CDR2: SGHAT and FQNNGV. The CDR3 loop spans 14 amino acids. V gave up 4 bases and J gave up 5 bases, with 13 bases separating them. The CDR3 sequence: CASSSRQLKDTQYF. The CDR3 DNA follows: TGTGCCAGCAGCTCTAGACAGCTCAAAGATACGCAGTATTTT.

V is TRBV19 and J is TRBJ2-7; D uncertain. Germline V gene lookup returns CDR1 LNHDA and CDR2 SQIVND (reference sequence). Trimming removed 3 bases from V and 4 bases from J, with 10 bases in between. The CDR3 sequence is 13 residues long. The CDR3, as DNA: TGTGCCAGTAGTATGGGCAGTTCTTACGAGCAGTACTTC. It yields the protein CASSMGSSYEQYF. The whole variable domain, remainder taken from reference TRBV19 and TRBJ2-7, is DGGITQSPKYLFRKEGQNVTLSCEQNLNHDAMYWYRQDPGQGLRLIYYSQIVNDFQKGDIAEGYSVSREKKESFPLTVTSAQKNPTAFYLCASSMGSSYEQYFGPGTRLTVT.

This clonotype turned up a few times. J is TRBJ1-1 and V is TRBV5-5; D gene ambiguous. Per germline, CDR1 SGHKS and CDR2 YYEKEE (reference sequence). V was clipped by 4 bases and J by 3 bases, with 10 bases between them. The CDR3 loop spans 13 amino acids. The CDR3 DNA reads as TGTGCCAGCAGCCCCGACTGGGACACTGAAGCTTTCTTT. Amino acids: CASSPDWDTEAFF. Full variable domain (remainder filled in from reference TRBV5-5 and TRBJ1-1): DAGVTQSPTHLIKTRGQQVTLRCSPISGHKSVSWYQQVLGQGPQFIFQYYEKEERGRGNFPDRFSARQFPNYSSELNVNALLLGDSALYLCASSPDWDTEAFFGQGTRLTVV.

The chain has TRBV7-9 and TRBJ2-7; no reliable D call. Trimming shortened V by 6 bases and J by 6 bases, and 15 bases separated the two germline ends. Germline loops: CDR1 SEHNR, CDR2 FQNEAQ (reference sequence). The CDR3 loop spans 13 amino acids. This CDR3 is CASSNSGRTEQYF. CDR3 nucleotide sequence: TGTGCCAGCAGTAACTCCGGCCGGACCGAGCAGTACTTC.

This clonotype was counted ten times or more. This rearrangement joins TRBV2 to TRBJ1-6; D remains ambiguous. CDR1 and CDR2 from the germline V gene are SNHLY and FYNNEI. This CDR3 region has 16 residues. Trimming left V 7 bases short and J 0 bases short, with 13 bases between. CDR3: CASIPTGSSYNSPLHF. As DNA, the CDR3 is TGTGCCAGCATACCTACGGGGAGCTCCTATAATTCACCCCTCCACTTT.

This clonotype was seen repeatedly, ten times or more. This chain links TRBV7-9 with TRBJ2-1; 8 bases are shared with TRBD2. V was clipped by 5 bases and J by 8 bases; unmatched bases: 17. Germline V gene sequence: CDR1 SEHNR, CDR2 FQNEAQ (reference sequence). This CDR3 region has 17 residues. The CDR3 loop is CASSPSTGGSPSDEQFF. In DNA, the CDR3 is TGTGCCAGCAGCCCCTCAACGGGGGGGTCCCCAAGCGATGAGCAGTTCTTC. Full variable domain (missing parts from reference TRBV7-9 and TRBJ2-1): DTGVSQNPRHKITKRGQNVTFRCDPISEHNRLYWYRQTLGQGPEFLTYFQNEAQLEKSRLLSDRFSAERPKGSFSTLEIQRTEQGDSAMYLCASSPSTGGSPSDEQFFGPGTRLTVL.

V gene TRBV27 combines with J gene TRBJ2-1; 11 bases align to TRBD2. V gave up 3 bases and J gave up 2 bases; unmatched junction bases: 3. Germline V lookup: CDR1 MNHEY, CDR2 SMNVEV (reference sequence). The CDR3 sequence is 16 residues long. DNA of the CDR3: TGTGCCAGCAGTTTTATAGCGGGGGGGGCCTACAATGAGCAGTTCTTC. Protein sequence: CASSFIAGGAYNEQFF.

This clonotype was found many times. This chain uses TRBV6-1 with TRBJ2-4; the match to TRBD2 covers 7 bases. The CDR3 has 13 amino acids. Germline assignment: CDR1 MNHNS and CDR2 SASEGT. With V trimmed by 6 bases and J by 10 bases, 9 bases remained unmatched. The CDR3 reads CASSERGTLIQYF. The CDR3 DNA reads TGTGCCAGCAGCGAGCGGGGTACTTTGATTCAGTACTTC.

In the case of this clonotype: This may be a read error, as it is one base from a much larger clone. This chain joins TRBV5-4 and TRBJ2-7; the match to TRBD1 covers 9 bases. Germline V lookup: CDR1 SGHNT, CDR2 YYREEE (reference sequence). CDR3 size: 15 residues. This chain's CDR3 is CAGSPQGTGSHEQYF. CDR3 nucleotides: TGTGCCGGCAGCCCTCAAGGGACAGGGAGCCACGAGCAGTACTTC.

This clonotype has a handful of counts. This sequence joins TRBV3-1 and TRBJ2-3, with TRBD2 identical over 7 bases. V shed 1 base, J shed 0 bases, and the junction held 1 base outside the gene matches. Germline CDR1 LGHDT, CDR2 YNNKEL (reference sequence). The CDR3 covers 15 residues. CDR3 DNA: TGTGCCAGCAGCCAAGGGGGGGGAAGCACAGATACGCAGTATTTT. The encoded protein is CASSQGGGSTDTQYF.

This clonotype has ten or more counts. The V and J genes are TRBV27 and TRBJ2-1, with D unclear. V lost 5 bases and J 3 bases, leaving 11 bases between the germline ends. CDR1 and CDR2 from the germline V gene are MNHEY and SMNVEV (reference sequence). The length of the CDR3 is 14 residues. In nucleotides, the CDR3 is TGTGCCAGCAGTCGTGGGGTAGGCTACAATGAGCAGTTCTTC. Translation: CASSRGVGYNEQFF.

This clonotype was seen a handful of times. The chain carries TRBV10-3 and TRBJ1-1, with TRBD1 as a possible D gene (5 bases). This CDR3 region has 13 residues. V was clipped by 6 bases and J by 1 base, with 9 bases between them. Germline V gives CDR1 ENHRY, CDR2 SYGVKD. The CDR3 bases are TGTGCCATCAGCCAGACAGAGAACACTGAAGCTTTCTTT. Protein sequence: CAISQTENTEAFF.

This clonotype was detected ten times or more. The chain couples TRBV2 to TRBJ1-6, with D perhaps matching TRBD1 (5 bases). The CDR3 spans 13 residues. Per germline, CDR1 SNHLY and CDR2 FYNNEI. The V gene lost 10 bases and the J gene lost 8 bases, with 15 bases spanning the gap. The CDR3 here is CATGGTAYSPLHF. The CDR3 region has the DNA TGTGCCACCGGCGGGACCGCATATTCACCCCTCCACTTT.

In this sample, this clonotype turned up a few times. The chain has TRBV5-6 and TRBJ1-4, with D perhaps matching TRBD1 (5 bases). Trimming stripped 1 base from V and 0 bases from J, with 7 bases between. The CDR3 extends over 15 amino acids. In germline, CDR1 is SGHDT, CDR2 YYEEEE. The DNA for the CDR3 is TGTGCCAGCAGCTTGAAGGGACCAACTAATGAAAAACTGTTTTTT. Protein: CASSLKGPTNEKLFF.